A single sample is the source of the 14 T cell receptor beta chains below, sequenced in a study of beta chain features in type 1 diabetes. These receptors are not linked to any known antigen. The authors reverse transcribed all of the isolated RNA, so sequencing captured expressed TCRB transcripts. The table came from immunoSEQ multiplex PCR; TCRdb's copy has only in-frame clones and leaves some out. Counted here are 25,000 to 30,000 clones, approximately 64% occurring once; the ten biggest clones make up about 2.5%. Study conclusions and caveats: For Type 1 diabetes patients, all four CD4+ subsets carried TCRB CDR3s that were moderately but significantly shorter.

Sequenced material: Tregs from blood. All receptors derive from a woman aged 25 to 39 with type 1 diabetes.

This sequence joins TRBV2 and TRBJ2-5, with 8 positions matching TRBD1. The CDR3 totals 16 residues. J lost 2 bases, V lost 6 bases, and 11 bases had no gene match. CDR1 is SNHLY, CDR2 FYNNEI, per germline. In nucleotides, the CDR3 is TGTGCCAGCAGGGGGGACCGAGGACAGGGTCAAGAGACCCAGTACTTC. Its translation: CASRGDRGQGQETQYF.

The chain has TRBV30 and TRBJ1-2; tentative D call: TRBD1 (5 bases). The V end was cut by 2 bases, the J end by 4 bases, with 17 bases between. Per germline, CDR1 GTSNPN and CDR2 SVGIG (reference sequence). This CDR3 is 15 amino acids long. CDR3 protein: CAWSPRRANSYGYTF. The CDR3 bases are TGTGCCTGGAGTCCCCGCAGGGCGAACTCCTATGGCTACACCTTC. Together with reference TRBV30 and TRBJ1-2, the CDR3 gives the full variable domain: SQTIHQWPATLVQPVGSPLSLECTVEGTSNPNLYWYRQAAGRGLQLLFYSVGIGQISSEVPQNLSASRPQDRQFILSSKKLLLSDSGFYLCAWSPRRANSYGYTFGSGTRLTVV.

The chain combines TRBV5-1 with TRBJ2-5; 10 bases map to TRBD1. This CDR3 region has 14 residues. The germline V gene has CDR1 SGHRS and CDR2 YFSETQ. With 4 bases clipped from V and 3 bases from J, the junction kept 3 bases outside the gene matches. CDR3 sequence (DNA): TGCGCCAGCAGCGGCGGACAGGGGGAAGAGACCCAGTACTTC. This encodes CASSGGQGEETQYF.

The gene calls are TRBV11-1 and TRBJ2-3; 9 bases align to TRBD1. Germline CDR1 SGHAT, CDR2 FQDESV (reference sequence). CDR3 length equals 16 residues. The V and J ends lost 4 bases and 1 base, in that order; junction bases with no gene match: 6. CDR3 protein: CASSSGQGRRTDTQYF. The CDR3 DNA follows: TGTGCCAGCAGCTCCGGACAGGGGAGGCGCACAGATACGCAGTATTTT.

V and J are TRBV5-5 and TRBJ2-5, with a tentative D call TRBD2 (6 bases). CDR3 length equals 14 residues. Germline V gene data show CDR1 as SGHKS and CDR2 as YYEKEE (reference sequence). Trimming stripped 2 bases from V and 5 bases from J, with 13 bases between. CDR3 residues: CASSLRGGGETQYF. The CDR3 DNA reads TGTGCCAGCAGCTTACGGGGAGGTGGTGAGACCCAGTACTTC.

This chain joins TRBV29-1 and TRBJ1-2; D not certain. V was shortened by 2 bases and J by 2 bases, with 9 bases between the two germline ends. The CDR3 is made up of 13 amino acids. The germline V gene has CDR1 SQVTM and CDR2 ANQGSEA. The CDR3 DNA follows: TGCAGCGTTGAATTCCCTGAGAACTATGGCTACACCTTC. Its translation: CSVEFPENYGYTF.

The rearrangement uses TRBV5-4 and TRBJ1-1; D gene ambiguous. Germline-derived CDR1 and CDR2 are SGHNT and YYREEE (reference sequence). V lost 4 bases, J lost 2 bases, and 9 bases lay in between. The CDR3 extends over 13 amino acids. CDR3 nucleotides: TGTGCCAGCAGCGCAGGTGTTAACACTGAAGCTTTCTTT. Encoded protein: CASSAGVNTEAFF.

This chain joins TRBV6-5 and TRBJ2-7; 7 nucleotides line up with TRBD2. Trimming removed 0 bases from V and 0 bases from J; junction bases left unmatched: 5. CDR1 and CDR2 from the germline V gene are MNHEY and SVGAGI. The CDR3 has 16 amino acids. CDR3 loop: CASSYSLGGSSYEQYF. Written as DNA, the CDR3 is TGTGCCAGCAGTTACTCTCTCGGCGGGAGCTCCTACGAGCAGTACTTC.

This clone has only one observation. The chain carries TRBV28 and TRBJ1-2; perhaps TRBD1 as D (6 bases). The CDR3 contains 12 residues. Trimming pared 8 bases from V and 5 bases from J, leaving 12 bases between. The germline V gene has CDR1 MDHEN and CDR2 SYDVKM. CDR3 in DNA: TGTGCCAGCTATTCAGGGGAATATGGCTACACCTTC. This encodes CASYSGEYGYTF.

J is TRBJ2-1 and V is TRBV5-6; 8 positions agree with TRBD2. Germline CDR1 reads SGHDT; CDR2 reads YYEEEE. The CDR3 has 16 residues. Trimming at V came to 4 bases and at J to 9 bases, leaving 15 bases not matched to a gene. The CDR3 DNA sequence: TGTGCCAGCAGCACCGCCTCCGGGACTAGTAATTCTGAGCAGTTCTTC. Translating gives CASSTASGTSNSEQFF. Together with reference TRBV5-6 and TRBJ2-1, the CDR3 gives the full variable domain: DAGVTQSPTHLIKTRGQQVTLRCSPKSGHDTVSWYQQALGQGPQFIFQYYEEEERQRGNFPDRFSGHQFPNYSSELNVNALLLGDSALYLCASSTASGTSNSEQFFGPGTRLTVL.

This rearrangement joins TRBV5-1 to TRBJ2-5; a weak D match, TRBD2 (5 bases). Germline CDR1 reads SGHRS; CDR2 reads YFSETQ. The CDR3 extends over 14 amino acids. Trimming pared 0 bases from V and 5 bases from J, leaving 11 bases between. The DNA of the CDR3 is TGCGCCAGCAGCTTGGACGGGAAAGGGGAGACCCAGTACTTC. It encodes CASSLDGKGETQYF.

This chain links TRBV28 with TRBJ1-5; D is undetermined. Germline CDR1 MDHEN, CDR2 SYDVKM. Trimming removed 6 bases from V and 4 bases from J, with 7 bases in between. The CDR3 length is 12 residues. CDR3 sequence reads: CASRLTNQPQHF. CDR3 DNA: TGTGCCAGCAGACTGACTAATCAGCCCCAGCATTTT.

CDR3 nucleotides: TGTGCCAGTAGTCTACGGACAGGGGTTCCCGAGCAGTACTTC. Translation: CASSLRTGVPEQYF. The chain uses TRBV19 and TRBJ2-7; 9 bases are a match to TRBD1. The J segment lost 6 bases and the V segment lost 5 bases, leaving 8 bases of the junction unmatched. Germline values: CDR1 LNHDA, CDR2 SQIVND (reference sequence). This CDR3 contains 14 residues. Together with reference TRBV19 and TRBJ2-7, the CDR3 gives the full variable domain: DGGITQSPKYLFRKEGQNVTLSCEQNLNHDAMYWYRQDPGQGLRLIYYSQIVNDFQKGDIAEGYSVSREKKESFPLTVTSAQKNPTAFYLCASSLRTGVPEQYFGPGTRLTVT.

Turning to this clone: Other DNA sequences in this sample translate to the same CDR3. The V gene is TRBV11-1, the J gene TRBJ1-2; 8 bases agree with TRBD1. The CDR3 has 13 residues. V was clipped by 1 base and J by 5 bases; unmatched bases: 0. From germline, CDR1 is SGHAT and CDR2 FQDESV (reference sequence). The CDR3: CASSLGQGYGYTF. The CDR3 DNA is TGTGCCAGCAGCTTAGGACAGGGGTATGGCTACACCTTC.